Reported below is one T cell receptor beta chain. Its specificity is not known. This sample is part of a study of cytotoxic CD8 clonotypes in ibrutinib-treated CLL. Across the whole study: Specimens for response were gathered following a median approximately 11 months of therapy, spanning 6 to 36. Averaging across samples gave roughly 260,000 productive templates and over 85,000 productive rearrangements.

The repertoire was sequenced with immunoSEQ multiplex PCR; TCRdb's copy has only in-frame clones and lacks some. The sample consists of around 310,000 clones, just under 80% of them appearing once. Germline lookup yields CDR1 LNHDA and CDR2 SQIVND (reference sequence). This CDR3 is 14 amino acids long. Trimming shortened V by 6 bases and J by 0 bases, and 10 bases separated the two germline ends. Study conclusions and caveats: Public clonotypes, rarely seen, contracted or held steady on treatment. A rise in clonality was seen at ibrutinib response, and a fall back toward baseline was seen at progression.

The receptor was derived from a human donor with chronic lymphocytic leukemia. The sequences come from PBMCs, collected before ibrutinib treatment. V is TRBV19 and J is TRBJ2-3; D perhaps matches TRBD2 (6 bases). In DNA form, the CDR3 reads TGTGCCAGTAGGCCGGGAGCTAGCACAGATACGCAGTATTTT. Translating gives CASRPGASTDTQYF.